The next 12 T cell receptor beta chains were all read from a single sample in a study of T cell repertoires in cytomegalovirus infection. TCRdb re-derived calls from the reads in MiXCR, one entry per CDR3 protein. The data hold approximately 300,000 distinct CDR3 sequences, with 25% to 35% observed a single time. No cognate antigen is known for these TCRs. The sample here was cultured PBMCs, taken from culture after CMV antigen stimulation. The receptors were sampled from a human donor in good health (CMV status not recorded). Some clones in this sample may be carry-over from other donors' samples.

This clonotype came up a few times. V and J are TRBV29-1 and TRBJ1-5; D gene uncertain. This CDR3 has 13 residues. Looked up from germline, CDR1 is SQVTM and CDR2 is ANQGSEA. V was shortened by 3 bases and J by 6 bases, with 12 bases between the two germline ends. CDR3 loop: CSVEVDFGQPQHF. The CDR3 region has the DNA TGCAGCGTTGAGGTGGACTTCGGTCAGCCCCAGCATTTT.

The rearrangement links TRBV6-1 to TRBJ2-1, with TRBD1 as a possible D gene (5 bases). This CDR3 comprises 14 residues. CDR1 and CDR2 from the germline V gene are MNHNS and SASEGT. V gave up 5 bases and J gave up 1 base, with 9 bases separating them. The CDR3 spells CASSKQDSYNEQFF. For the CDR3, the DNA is TGTGCCAGCAGTAAACAGGATTCCTACAATGAGCAGTTCTTC.

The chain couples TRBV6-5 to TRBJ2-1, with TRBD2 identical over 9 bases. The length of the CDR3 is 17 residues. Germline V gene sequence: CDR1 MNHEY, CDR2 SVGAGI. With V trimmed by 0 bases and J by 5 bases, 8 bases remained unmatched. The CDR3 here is CASSYSIPSGTDNEQFF. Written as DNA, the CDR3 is TGTGCCAGCAGTTACTCGATTCCTAGCGGGACTGACAATGAGCAGTTCTTC.

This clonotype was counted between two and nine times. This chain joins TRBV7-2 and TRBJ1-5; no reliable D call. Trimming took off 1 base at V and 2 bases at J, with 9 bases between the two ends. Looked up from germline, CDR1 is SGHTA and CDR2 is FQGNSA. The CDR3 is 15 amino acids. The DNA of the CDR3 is TGTGCCAGCAGCTTAGATAGGGTCGGCAATCAGCCCCAGCATTTT. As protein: CASSLDRVGNQPQHF.

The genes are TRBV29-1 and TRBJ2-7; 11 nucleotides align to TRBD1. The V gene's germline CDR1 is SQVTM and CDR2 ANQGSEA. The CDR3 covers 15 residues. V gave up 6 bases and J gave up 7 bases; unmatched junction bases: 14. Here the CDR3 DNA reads TGCAGCGTAGACGACGGACAGGGGGCGTCTGGGGAGCAGTACTTC. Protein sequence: CSVDDGQGASGEQYF.

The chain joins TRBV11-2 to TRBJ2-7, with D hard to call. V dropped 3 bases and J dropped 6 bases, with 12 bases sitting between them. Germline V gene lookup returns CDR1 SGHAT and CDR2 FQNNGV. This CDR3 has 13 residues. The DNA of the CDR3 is TGTGCCAGCAGCTTTGAAAGAGGTTCCGAGCAGTACTTC. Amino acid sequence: CASSFERGSEQYF.

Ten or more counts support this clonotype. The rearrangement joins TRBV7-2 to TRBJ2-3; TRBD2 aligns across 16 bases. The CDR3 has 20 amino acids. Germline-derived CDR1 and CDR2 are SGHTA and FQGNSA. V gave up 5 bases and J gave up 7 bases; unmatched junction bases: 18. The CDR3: CASSHRSTPGLAGGPYTQYF. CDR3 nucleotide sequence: TGTGCCAGCAGCCACCGGAGCACCCCGGGACTAGCGGGAGGGCCTTATACGCAGTATTTT.

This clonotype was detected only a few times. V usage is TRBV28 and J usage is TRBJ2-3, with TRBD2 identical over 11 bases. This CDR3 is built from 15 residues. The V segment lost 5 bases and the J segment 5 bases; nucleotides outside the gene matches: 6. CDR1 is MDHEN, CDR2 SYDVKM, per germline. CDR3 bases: TGTGCCAGCAGTCTCCCGGGACTAGCGGTAGATACGCAGTATTTT. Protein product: CASSLPGLAVDTQYF.

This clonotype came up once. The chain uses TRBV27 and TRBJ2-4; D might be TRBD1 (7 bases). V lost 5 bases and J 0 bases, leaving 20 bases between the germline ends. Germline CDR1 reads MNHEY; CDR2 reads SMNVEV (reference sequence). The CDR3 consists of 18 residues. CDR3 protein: CASSPRTGVGLAKNIQYF. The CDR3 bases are TGTGCCAGCAGTCCCCGAACAGGGGTGGGACTAGCCAAAAACATTCAGTACTTC.

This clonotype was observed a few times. The CDR3 sequence: CASSARTSGGPWQETQYF. DNA of the CDR3: TGTGCCAGCAGTGCCCGGACTAGCGGGGGGCCCTGGCAAGAGACCCAGTACTTC. The chain joins TRBV12-3 or TRBV12-4 to TRBJ2-5, with 14 bases identical to TRBD2. The CDR3 length is 18 residues. V dropped 5 bases and J dropped 2; count of bases not matched to a gene: 10.

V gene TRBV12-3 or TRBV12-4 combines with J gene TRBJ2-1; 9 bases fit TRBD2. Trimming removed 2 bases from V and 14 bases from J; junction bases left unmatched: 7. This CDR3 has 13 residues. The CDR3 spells CASSLRGLAGEFF. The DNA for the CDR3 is TGTGCCAGCAGTTTACGGGGACTAGCAGGGGAGTTCTTC.

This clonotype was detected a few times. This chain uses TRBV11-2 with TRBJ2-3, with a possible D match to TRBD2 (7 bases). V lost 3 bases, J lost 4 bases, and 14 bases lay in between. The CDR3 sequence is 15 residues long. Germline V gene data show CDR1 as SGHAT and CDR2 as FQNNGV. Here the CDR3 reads CASSFSQGRADTQYF. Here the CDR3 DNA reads TGTGCCAGCAGCTTTAGCCAGGGGAGGGCAGATACGCAGTATTTT.